Presented here are 19 T cell receptor beta chains from one specimen sequenced in a study of beta chain features in type 1 diabetes (dated by TCRdb to 2017 to 2018). To prepare the library, the immunoSEQ multiplex PCR assay was applied. The High Capacity cDNA Reverse Transcription Kit was used to reverse transcribe all of the isolated RNA, meaning that expressed TCRB transcripts were what got sequenced. TCRdb's version of the immuneACCESS table is confined to in-frame rearrangements and falls short of the full clone set. An unresolved V gene accounts for under half of the shortfall where checked; the remainder is of unknown origin. The sample data list more than 120,000 clones, and about 10% of these were observed just once. Together, the top ten hold 1.3% of the sample. The specimen was naive CD4+ T cells from blood. Reading the label with the study, this specimen's cell subset or site is: true naive CD4+ T cells. All receptors come from a man aged 18 to 29 in good health.

This clone was counted at least ten times. The gene calls are TRBV5-1 and TRBJ2-5, with D unclear. This CDR3 region has 13 residues. Germline lookup yields CDR1 SGHRS and CDR2 YFSETQ. The germline V and J ends were trimmed by 1 base and 2 bases, with 6 bases remaining between them. The CDR3 bases are TGCGCCAGCAGCTTGTCTATGCAAGAGACCCAGTACTTC. As protein: CASSLSMQETQYF.

This sequence joins TRBV5-1 and TRBJ2-1, with D uncertain. CDR1 SGHRS and CDR2 YFSETQ come from the germline V gene. The ends were cut back, 5 bases at V and 4 bases at J, with 13 bases in the middle. The CDR3 is 14 amino acids. CDR3 in amino acids: CASSPSLGYNEQFF. The CDR3 nucleotides read TGCGCCAGCAGTCCAAGCCTAGGTTACAATGAGCAGTTCTTC.

The chain joins TRBV6-5 to TRBJ1-1, with D possibly being TRBD1 (5 bases). The V end lost 5 bases, the J end lost 3 bases, and 7 bases lay between the germline ends. This CDR3 comprises 12 residues. Germline assignment: CDR1 MNHEY and CDR2 SVGAGI. The CDR3 DNA follows: TGTGCCAGCAGTCGGGACTACACTGAAGCTTTCTTT. Translation: CASSRDYTEAFF.

V and J are TRBV6-5 and TRBJ1-2; D is uncertain. This CDR3 is 12 amino acids long. Trimming took 4 bases from V and 0 from J, leaving 3 bases between them. Germline loops: CDR1 MNHEY, CDR2 SVGAGI. CDR3 sequence reads: CASSSSNYGYTF. The CDR3 bases are TGTGCCAGCAGTTCGTCTAACTATGGCTACACCTTC.

This clone has more than one count but fewer than ten. The chain couples TRBV18 to TRBJ1-4; TRBD1 aligns across 7 bases. The CDR3 has 14 residues. V trimming: 1 base; J trimming: 7 bases; junction bases outside the gene matches: 3. CDR1 is KGHSH, CDR2 LQKENI, per germline. CDR3 sequence reads: CASSPQGQPEKLFF. The CDR3 coding sequence is TGTGCCAGCTCACCACAGGGACAGCCTGAAAAACTGTTTTTT.

J is TRBJ2-2 and V is TRBV5-1; TRBD2 aligns across 9 bases. The V gene's germline CDR1 is SGHRS and CDR2 YFSETQ. Trimming removed 4 bases from V and 5 bases from J; junction bases left unmatched: 9. This CDR3 contains 16 residues. The CDR3 reads CASSPASGAGTGELFF. The CDR3 DNA sequence: TGCGCCAGCAGCCCAGCTAGCGGGGCGGGGACCGGGGAGCTGTTTTTT.

The rearrangement links TRBV7-2 to TRBJ1-2, with TRBD1 as a possible D gene (6 bases). V was pared by 5 bases and J by 8 bases, with 12 bases between. Germline values: CDR1 SGHTA, CDR2 FQGNSA. This CDR3 is 12 amino acids long. The CDR3 reads CASSPKGDGYTF. The CDR3 DNA follows: TGTGCCAGCAGCCCCAAGGGGGACGGCTACACCTTC.

This clone was counted between two and nine times. V gene TRBV5-6 combines with J gene TRBJ2-1; TRBD2 matches 8 bases. V was clipped by 4 bases and J by 4 bases; unmatched bases: 10. Germline CDR1 is SGHDT and CDR2 is YYEEEE. This CDR3 region has 16 residues. In nucleotides, the CDR3 is TGTGCCAGCAGCCCGCGACTGGCGGGGGGTTACAATGAGCAGTTCTTC. This sequence encodes CASSPRLAGGYNEQFF.

This clone has just a few counts. This same CDR3 is encoded by further DNA sequences in the sample. The V call is TRBV30, the J call TRBJ1-5; 7 nucleotides match TRBD1. The CDR3 runs 13 residues. J lost 3 bases, V lost 5 bases, and 4 bases had no gene match. From germline, CDR1 is GTSNPN and CDR2 SVGIG (reference sequence). The CDR3 spells CAWSGTDNQPQHF. Written as DNA, the CDR3 is TGTGCCTGGTCCGGGACAGACAATCAGCCCCAGCATTTT. Drawing the rest from reference TRBV30 and TRBJ1-5, the complete variable domain is SQTIHQWPATLVQPVGSPLSLECTVEGTSNPNLYWYRQAAGRGLQLLFYSVGIGQISSEVPQNLSASRPQDRQFILSSKKLLLSDSGFYLCAWSGTDNQPQHFGDGTRLSIL.

This clone was found a few times. This chain uses TRBV10-2 with TRBJ2-7; D call uncertain. V lost 6 bases and J 6 bases, leaving 9 bases between the germline ends. CDR1 and CDR2 from the germline V gene are WSHSY and SAAADI. CDR3 length: 11 amino acids. The CDR3 bases are TGCGCCAGCAGGAATAACATCGAGCAGTACTTC. Its translation is CASRNNIEQYF.

This clone was counted a few times. The V call is TRBV29-1, the J call TRBJ1-4; TRBD1 matches at 10 bases. V trimming: 6 bases; J trimming: 5 bases; junction bases outside the gene matches: 3. The CDR3 is made up of 13 amino acids. Germline loops: CDR1 SQVTM, CDR2 ANQGSEA. The CDR3 DNA is TGCAGCGTATCGGGACAGGGGAATGAAAAACTGTTTTTT. Protein sequence: CSVSGQGNEKLFF.

J is TRBJ1-2 and V is TRBV21-1. TRBV21-1 is described as a pseudogene. The CDR3 covers 16 residues. The CDR3: CASSKEWRREGNGYTF. The CDR3 region has the DNA TGTGCCAGCAGCAAAGAGTGGAGGAGGGAAGGAAATGGCTACACCTTC.

As for this clone: No conserved phenylalanine or tryptophan ends this CDR3, so it is likely a read error. V is TRBV7-7 and J is TRBJ2-2; D is possibly TRBD1 (6 bases). V was pared by 5 bases and J by 1 base, with 8 bases between. From germline, CDR1 is SSHAT and CDR2 FNYEAQ (reference sequence). The CDR3 runs 14 residues. The CDR3 nucleotides are TGTGCCAGCAGCAGGACAGAGAACACCGGGGAGCTGTTTATT. Translating gives CASSRTENTGELFI.

The chain links TRBV30 to TRBJ2-7; no clear D. The V gene lost 2 bases and the J gene lost 5 bases, with 10 bases spanning the gap. Germline loops: CDR1 GTSNPN, CDR2 SVGIG (reference sequence). The CDR3 has 12 amino acids. Written as DNA, the CDR3 is TGTGCCTGGAGTCCAACGGGTAACGAGCAGTACTTC. Translating it yields CAWSPTGNEQYF.

This clone was picked up a small number of times. The V and J genes are TRBV5-1 and TRBJ1-5; 7 nucleotides match TRBD1. V lost 4 bases, J lost 2 bases, and 3 bases stayed unmatched. The germline gives CDR1 SGHRS, CDR2 YFSETQ. CDR3 length: 14 amino acids. The CDR3 region is CASSPGTGNQPQHF. The CDR3 DNA is TGCGCCAGCAGCCCTGGGACAGGCAATCAGCCCCAGCATTTT.

This chain connects TRBV5-8 to TRBJ1-1, with TRBD1 matching 7 bases. Per the germline V gene, CDR1 is SGHTS and CDR2 is YDEGEE. This CDR3 spans 13 amino acids. The junction had 0 bases not matched to a gene; V was cut back by 0 bases and J by 4 bases. The CDR3 region is CASSLDRGTEAFF. The CDR3 coding sequence is TGTGCCAGCAGCTTGGACAGGGGCACTGAAGCTTTCTTT.

V gene TRBV7-9 combines with J gene TRBJ1-6, with D possibly TRBD1 on 6 matching bases. The CDR3 length is 14 residues. The germline gives CDR1 SEHNR, CDR2 FQNEAQ (reference sequence). V gave up 5 bases and J gave up 10 bases, with 15 bases separating them. CDR3 sequence (DNA): TGTGCCAGCAGCCGACTCGGGGGGCAGTCACCCCTCCACTTT. This translates into CASSRLGGQSPLHF.

On this clone: The same CDR3 is also encoded by other DNA sequences in this sample. V and J are TRBV7-2 and TRBJ2-7, with 13 positions matching TRBD2. J lost 3 bases, V lost 5 bases, and 4 bases had no gene match. This CDR3 contains 15 residues. CDR1 and CDR2 from the germline V gene are SGHTA and FQGNSA. In DNA, the CDR3 is TGTGCCAGCAGCCCCAGACTAGCGGGGGGCTACGAGCAGTACTTC. Amino acids: CASSPRLAGGYEQYF.

This sequence joins TRBV7-9 and TRBJ2-1, with a weak D call TRBD2 (6 bases). V shed 5 bases and J shed 9 bases, with 23 bases lying between them. Germline V gene lookup returns CDR1 SEHNR and CDR2 FQNEAQ (reference sequence). This CDR3 is 16 amino acids long. CDR3 in DNA: TGTGCCAGCAGCCCACCCCCAGCGGGCGCGGAGACTGAGCAGTTCTTC. It codes for CASSPPPAGAETEQFF.